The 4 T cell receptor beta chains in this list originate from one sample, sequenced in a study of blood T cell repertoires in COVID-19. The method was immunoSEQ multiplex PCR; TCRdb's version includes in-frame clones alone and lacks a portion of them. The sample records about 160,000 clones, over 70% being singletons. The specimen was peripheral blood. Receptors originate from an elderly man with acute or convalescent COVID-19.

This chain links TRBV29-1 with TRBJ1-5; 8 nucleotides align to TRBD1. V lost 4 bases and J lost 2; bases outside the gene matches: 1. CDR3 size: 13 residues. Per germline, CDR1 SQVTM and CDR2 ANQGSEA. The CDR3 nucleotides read TGCAGCGTTGCGACAGGGGGCAATCAGCCCCAGCATTTT. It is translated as CSVATGGNQPQHF. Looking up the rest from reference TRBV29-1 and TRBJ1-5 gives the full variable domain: SAVISQKPSRDICQRGTSLTIQCQVDSQVTMMFWYRQQPGQSLTLIATANQGSEATYESGFVIDKFPISRPNLTFSTLTVSNMSPEDSSIYLCSVATGGNQPQHFGDGTRLSIL.

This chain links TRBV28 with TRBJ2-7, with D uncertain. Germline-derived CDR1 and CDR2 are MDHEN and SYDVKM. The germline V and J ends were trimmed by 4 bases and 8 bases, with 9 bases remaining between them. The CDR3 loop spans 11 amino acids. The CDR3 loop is CASSSYAKQYF. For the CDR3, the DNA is TGTGCCAGCAGTTCCTATGCCAAGCAGTACTTC.

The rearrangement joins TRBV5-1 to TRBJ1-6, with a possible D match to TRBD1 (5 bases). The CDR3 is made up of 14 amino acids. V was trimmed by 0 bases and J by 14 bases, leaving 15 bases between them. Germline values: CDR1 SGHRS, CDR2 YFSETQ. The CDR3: CASSLADSRSALHF. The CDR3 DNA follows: TGCGCCAGCAGCTTGGCTGACAGCCGCTCAGCCCTCCACTTT.

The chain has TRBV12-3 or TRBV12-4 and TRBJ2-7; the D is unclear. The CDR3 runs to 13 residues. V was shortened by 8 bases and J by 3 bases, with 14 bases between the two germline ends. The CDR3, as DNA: TGTGCCAGCTCCGCAGTGTTAATCTACGAGCAGTACTTC. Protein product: CASSAVLIYEQYF.